The T cell receptor beta chain under discussion was sequenced for a study of vaccination and CD4 T cells after COVID-19. Study information: Nasal swab PCR showed SARS-CoV-2 in convalescent patients, roughly nine with mild and one with severe disease. Sampling after COVID took place at a median of about 91 days (range 35 to 161) following diagnosis.

Oncomine TCR Beta short-read sequencing was applied to DNA from cultured CD4+ T cells. TCRdb re-analysed the PCR reads in MiXCR, keeping a single row per CDR3 protein. The sample records 7,300 or so distinct CDR3 sequences, more than 60% being singletons. V lost 4 bases and J 2 bases, leaving 15 bases between the germline ends. The V gene's germline CDR1 is SGHVS and CDR2 FNYEAQ. This CDR3 has 16 residues. Treatment indicated: roughly 10-day PBMC culture with coronavirus spike peptide pools or control peptides (ViraFEST assay). Before TCRs were sequenced, ViraFEST expanded antigen-specific T cells with peptide pools. Note on this clonotype: Antigen: not known.

This clonotype was sampled from a human donor who had recovered from COVID-19. J is TRBJ1-5 and V is TRBV7-6; D perhaps matches TRBD1 (5 bases). Input material: CD4+ T cells from blood, cultured in vitro. The CDR3 is CASSSTGGRGNQPQHF. The CDR3, as DNA: TGTGCCAGCAGCTCCACCGGGGGTCGCGGCAATCAGCCCCAGCATTTT.